One and the same sample provided the 2 T cell receptor beta chains below, sequenced in a study of T-cell memory formation after mild COVID-19. TCRdb recomputed calls from the 5' RACE reads with MiXCR, one row per CDR3 protein. The table shows about 320,000 distinct CDR3 sequences, with 13% to 15% occurring only once. Input material: PBMCs or a T cell subset sorted from them (not recorded which). Source of these receptors: a man younger than 30 who had mild COVID-19 (a few samples of this study predate the infection). Cell type and time point are not known.

The chain employs TRBV3-1 and TRBJ2-7; no clear D gene. The CDR3 extends over 13 amino acids. Per the germline V gene, CDR1 is LGHDT and CDR2 is YNNKEL (reference sequence). Trimming removed 5 bases from V and 0 bases from J, with 8 bases in between. The CDR3 loop is CASSGLGSYEQYF. CDR3 in DNA: TGTGCCAGCAGCGGGTTAGGCTCCTACGAGCAGTACTTC.

The rearrangement joins TRBV10-3 to TRBJ2-5; possible D gene TRBD2, 6 bases. The CDR3 sequence is 14 residues long. The germline CDR1 and CDR2 sequences are ENHRY and SYGVKD. Deletions cut 7 bases from V and 5 bases from J, with 17 bases between. The CDR3 loop is CAITESTRPETQYF. Here the CDR3 DNA reads TGTGCCATCACCGAATCGACTAGACCGGAGACCCAGTACTTC.